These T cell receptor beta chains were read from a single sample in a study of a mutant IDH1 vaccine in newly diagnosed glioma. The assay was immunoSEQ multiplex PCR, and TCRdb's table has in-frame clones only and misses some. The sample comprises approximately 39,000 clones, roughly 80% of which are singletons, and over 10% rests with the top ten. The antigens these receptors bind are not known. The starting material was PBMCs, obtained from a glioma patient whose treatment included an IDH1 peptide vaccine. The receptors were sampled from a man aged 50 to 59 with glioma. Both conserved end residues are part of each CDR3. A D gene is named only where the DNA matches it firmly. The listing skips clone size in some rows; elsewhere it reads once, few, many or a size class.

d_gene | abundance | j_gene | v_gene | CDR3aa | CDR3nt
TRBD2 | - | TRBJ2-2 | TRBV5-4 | CASSLGASGPSNTGELFF | TGTGCCAGCAGCTTGGGGGCTAGCGGGCCCTCGAACACCGGGGAGCTGTTTTTT
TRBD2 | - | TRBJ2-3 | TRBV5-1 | CASSEGTSGVDTQYF | TGCGCCAGCAGCGAAGGGACTAGCGGGGTAGATACGCAGTATTTT
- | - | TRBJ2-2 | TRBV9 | CASSVGVGEFTGELFF | TGTGCCAGCAGCGTCGGGGTCGGGGAGTTCACCGGGGAGCTGTTTTTT
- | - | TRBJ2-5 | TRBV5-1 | CASSLKGGETQYF | TGCGCCAGCAGCTTAAAAGGGGGGGAGACCCAGTACTTC
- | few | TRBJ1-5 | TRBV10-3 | CAISEQGRGANQPQHF | TGTGCCATCAGTGAGCAGGGCCGGGGGGCTAATCAGCCCCAGCATTTT
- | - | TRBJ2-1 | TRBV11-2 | CASNPPGTNEQFF | TGTGCCAGCAACCCCCCGGGGACTAATGAGCAGTTCTTC
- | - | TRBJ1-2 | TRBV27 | CASSLEGGDYGYTF | TGTGCCAGCAGTCTGGAGGGGGGGGACTATGGCTACACCTTC
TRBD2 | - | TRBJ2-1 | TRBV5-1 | CASSSIAGGHEQFF | TGCGCCAGCAGTAGTATAGCGGGAGGGCATGAGCAGTTCTTC
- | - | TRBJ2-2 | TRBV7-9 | CASSSEDRRGIGELFF | TGTGCCAGCAGCTCAGAGGACAGGCGGGGCATCGGGGAGCTGTTTTTT
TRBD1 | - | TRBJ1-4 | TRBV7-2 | CASSSRTGAKLFF | TGTGCCAGCAGCTCCCGAACAGGGGCTAAACTGTTTTTT
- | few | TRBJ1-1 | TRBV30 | CAWSTGGTEAFF | TGTGCCTGGAGTACAGGAGGAACTGAAGCTTTCTTT
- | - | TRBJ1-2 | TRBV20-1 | CSARKPDGYTF | TGCAGTGCTAGAAAACCAGATGGCTACACCTTC
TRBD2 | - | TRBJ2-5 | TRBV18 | CASSLPQKPGLAAQETQYF | TGTGCCAGCTCACTCCCACAGAAACCGGGACTAGCGGCCCAAGAGACCCAGTACTTC
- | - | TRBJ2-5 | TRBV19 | CAAGVGWETQYF | TGTGCCGCCGGGGTGGGGTGGGAGACCCAGTACTTC
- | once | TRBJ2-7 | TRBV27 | CASSELAGPYEQYF | TGTGCCAGCAGTGAGCTGGCGGGGCCTTACGAGCAGTACTTC
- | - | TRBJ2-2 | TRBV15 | CATSRDLGDPGELFF | TGTGCCACCAGCAGAGATCTTGGGGATCCCGGGGAGCTGTTTTTT
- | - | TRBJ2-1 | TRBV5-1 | CASSLAQGGSNEQFF | TGCGCCAGCAGCTTGGCGCAGGGGGGGTCTAATGAGCAGTTCTTC
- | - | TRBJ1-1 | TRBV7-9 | CASSLQGSNTEAFF | TGTGCCAGCAGCCTACAGGGCAGTAACACTGAAGCTTTCTTT
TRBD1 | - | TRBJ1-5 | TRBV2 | CASSEEQGAGQPQHF | TGTGCCAGCAGTGAAGAACAGGGGGCGGGACAGCCCCAGCATTTT
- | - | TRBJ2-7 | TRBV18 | CASSPRDAYEQYF | TGTGCCAGCTCACCGCGGGACGCCTACGAGCAGTACTTC
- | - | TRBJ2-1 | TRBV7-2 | CASSISGPGEQFF | TGTGCCAGCAGCATCTCCGGTCCGGGGGAGCAGTTCTTC
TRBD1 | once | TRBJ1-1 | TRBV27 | CASSFSGTGKAFF | TGTGCCAGCAGTTTCTCTGGGACAGGGAAAGCTTTCTTT
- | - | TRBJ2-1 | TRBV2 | CASGGTYNEQFF | TGTGCCAGCGGGGGCACATACAATGAGCAGTTCTTC
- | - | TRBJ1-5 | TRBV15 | CATSGGRDQPQHF | TGTGCCACCAGCGGGGGCCGGGATCAGCCCCAGCATTTT
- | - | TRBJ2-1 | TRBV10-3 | CAISLGYSYNEQFF | TGTGCCATCAGTCTTGGGTACTCCTACAATGAGCAGTTCTTC
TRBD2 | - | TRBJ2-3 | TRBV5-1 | CASSWGLAGATDTQYF | TGCGCCAGCAGCTGGGGACTAGCGGGGGCTACAGATACGCAGTATTTT
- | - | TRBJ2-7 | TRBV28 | CASSSGQSYEQYF | TGTGCCAGCAGTTCCGGACAGTCCTACGAGCAGTACTTC
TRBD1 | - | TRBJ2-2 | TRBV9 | CASSLGTGQTGELFF | TGTGCCAGCAGCCTGGGGACAGGCCAAACCGGGGAGCTGTTTTTT
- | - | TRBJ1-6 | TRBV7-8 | CASSLEQGGSPLHF | TGTGCCAGCAGCTTGGAACAGGGCGGTTCACCCCTCCACTTT
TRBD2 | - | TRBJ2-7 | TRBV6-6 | CASSYSGLSEQYF | TGTGCCAGCAGTTACTCGGGACTAAGCGAGCAGTACTTC